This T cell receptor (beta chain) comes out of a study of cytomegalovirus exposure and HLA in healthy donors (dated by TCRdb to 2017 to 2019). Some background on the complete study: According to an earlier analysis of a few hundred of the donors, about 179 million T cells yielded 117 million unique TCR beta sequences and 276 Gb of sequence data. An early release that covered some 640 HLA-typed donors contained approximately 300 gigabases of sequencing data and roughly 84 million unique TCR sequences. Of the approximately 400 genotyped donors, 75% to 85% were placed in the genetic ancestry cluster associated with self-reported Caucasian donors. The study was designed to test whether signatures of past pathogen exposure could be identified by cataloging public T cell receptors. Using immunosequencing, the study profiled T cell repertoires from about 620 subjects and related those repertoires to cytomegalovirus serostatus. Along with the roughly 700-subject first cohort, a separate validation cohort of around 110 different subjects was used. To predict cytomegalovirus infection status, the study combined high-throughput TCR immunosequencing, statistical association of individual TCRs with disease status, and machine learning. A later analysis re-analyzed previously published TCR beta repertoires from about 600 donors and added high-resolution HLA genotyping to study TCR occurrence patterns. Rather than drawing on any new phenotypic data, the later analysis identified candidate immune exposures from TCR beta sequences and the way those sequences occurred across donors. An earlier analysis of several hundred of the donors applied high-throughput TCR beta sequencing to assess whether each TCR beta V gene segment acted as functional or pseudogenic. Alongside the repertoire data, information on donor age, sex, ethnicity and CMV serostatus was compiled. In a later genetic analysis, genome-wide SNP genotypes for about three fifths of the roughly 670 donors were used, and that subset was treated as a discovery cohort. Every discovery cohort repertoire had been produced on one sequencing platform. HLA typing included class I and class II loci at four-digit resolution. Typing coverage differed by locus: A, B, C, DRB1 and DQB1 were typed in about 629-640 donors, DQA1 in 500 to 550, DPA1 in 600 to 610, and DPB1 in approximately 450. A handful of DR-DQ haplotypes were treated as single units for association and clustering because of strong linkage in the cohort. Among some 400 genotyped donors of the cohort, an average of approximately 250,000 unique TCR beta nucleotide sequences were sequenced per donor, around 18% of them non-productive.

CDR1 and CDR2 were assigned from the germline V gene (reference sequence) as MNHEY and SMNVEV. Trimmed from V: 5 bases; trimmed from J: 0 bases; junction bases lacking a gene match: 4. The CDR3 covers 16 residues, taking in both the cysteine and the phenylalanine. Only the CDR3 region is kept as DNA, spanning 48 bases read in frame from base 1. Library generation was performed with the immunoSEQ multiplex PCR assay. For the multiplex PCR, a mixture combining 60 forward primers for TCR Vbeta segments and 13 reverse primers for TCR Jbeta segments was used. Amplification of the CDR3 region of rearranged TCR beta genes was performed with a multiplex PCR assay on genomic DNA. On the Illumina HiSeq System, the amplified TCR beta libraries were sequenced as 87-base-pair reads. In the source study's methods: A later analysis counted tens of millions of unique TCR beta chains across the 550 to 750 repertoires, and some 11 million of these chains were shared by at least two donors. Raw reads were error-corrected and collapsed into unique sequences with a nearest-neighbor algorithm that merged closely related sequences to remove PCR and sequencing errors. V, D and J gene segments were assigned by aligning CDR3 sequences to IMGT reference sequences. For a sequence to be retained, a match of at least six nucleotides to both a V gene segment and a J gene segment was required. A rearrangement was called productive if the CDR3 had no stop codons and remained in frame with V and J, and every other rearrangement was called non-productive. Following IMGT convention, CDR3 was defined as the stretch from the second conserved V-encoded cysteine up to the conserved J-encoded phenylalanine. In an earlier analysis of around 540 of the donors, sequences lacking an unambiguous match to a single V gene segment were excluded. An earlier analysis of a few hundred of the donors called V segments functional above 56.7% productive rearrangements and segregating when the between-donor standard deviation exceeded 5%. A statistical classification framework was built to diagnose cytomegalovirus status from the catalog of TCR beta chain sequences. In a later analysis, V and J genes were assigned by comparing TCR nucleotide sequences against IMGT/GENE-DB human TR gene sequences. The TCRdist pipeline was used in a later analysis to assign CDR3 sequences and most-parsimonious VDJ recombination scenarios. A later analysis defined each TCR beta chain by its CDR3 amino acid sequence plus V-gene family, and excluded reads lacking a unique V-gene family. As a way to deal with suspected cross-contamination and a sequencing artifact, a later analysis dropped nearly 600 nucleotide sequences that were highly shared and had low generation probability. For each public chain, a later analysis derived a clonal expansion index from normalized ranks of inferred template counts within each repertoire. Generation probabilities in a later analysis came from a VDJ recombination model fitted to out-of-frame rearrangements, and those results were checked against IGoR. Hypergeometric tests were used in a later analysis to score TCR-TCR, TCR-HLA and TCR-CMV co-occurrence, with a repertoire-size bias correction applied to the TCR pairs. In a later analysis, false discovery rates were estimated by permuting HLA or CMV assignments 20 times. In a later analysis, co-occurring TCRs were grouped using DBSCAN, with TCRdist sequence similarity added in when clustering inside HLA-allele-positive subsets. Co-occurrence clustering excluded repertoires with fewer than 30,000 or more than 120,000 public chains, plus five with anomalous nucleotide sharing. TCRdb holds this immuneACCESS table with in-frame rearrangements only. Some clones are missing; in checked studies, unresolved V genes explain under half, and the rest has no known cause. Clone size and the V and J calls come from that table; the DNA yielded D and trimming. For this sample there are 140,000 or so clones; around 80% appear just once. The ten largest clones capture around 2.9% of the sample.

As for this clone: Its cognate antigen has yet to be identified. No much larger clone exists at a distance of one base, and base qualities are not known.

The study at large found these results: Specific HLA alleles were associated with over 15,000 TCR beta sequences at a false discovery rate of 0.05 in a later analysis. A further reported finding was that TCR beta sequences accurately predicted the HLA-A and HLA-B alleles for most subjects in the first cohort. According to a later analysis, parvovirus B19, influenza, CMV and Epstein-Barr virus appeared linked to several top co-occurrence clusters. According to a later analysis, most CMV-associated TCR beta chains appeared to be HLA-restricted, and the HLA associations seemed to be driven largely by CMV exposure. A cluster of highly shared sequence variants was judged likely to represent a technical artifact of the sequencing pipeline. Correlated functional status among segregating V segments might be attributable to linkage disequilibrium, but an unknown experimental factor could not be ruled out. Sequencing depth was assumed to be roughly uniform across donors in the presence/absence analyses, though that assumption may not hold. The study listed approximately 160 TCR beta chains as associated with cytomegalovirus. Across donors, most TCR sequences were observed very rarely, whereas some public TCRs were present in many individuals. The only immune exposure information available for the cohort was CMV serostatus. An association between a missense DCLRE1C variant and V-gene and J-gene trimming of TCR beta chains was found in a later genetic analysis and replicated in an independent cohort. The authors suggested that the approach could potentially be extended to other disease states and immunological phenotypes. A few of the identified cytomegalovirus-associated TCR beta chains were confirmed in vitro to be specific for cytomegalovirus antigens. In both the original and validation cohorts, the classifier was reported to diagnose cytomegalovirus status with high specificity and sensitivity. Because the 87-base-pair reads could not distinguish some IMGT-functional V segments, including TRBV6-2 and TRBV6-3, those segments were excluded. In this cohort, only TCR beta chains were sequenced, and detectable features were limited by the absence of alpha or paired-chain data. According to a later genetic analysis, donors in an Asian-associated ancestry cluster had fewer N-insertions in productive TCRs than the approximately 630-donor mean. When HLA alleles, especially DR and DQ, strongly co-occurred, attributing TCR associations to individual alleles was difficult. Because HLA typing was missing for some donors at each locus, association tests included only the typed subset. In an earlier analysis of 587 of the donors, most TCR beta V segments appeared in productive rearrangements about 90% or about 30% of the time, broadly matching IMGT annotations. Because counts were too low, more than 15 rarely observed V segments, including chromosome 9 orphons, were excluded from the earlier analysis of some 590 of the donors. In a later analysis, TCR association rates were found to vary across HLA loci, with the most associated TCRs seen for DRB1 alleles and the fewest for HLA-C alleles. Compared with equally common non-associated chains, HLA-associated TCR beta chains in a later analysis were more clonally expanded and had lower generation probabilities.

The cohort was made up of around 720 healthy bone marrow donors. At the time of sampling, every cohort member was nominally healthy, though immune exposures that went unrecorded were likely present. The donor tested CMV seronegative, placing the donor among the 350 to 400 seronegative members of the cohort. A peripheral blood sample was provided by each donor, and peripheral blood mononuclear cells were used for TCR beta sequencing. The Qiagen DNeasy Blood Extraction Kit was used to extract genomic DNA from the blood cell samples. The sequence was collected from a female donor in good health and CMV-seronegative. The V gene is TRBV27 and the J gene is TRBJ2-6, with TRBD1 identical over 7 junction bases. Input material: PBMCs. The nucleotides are TGTGCCAGCAGTAGGACAGGCCTCTCTGGGGCCAACGTCCTGACTTTC. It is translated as CASSRTGLSGANVLTF.